This paragraph covers one TCR beta chain sequence. Its antigen is unidentified. This sample is part of a study of T cell repertoires in cytomegalovirus infection. TCRdb re-derived calls from the reads in MiXCR, one entry per CDR3 protein. Of approximately 730,000 distinct CDR3 sequences listed, 25% to 30% were seen once; the top ten hold about an eighth. CDR1 and CDR2 (germline): DFQATT, SNEGSKA (reference sequence). Trimming cost V 3 bases and J 4 bases; bases outside gene matches: 9. The CDR3 loop spans 16 amino acids. This clonotype originated in a human donor in good health (CMV status not recorded). Some clones in this sample may be carry-over from other donors' samples. The chain recombines TRBV20-1 with TRBJ2-1; 10 bases agree with TRBD1. The input for sequencing was cultured CD8+ T cells from PBMCs, taken from culture after CMV antigen stimulation. CDR3 residues: CSASSPGQGWYNEQFF. CDR3 nucleotides: TGCAGTGCTAGTTCTCCGGGACAGGGGTGGTACAATGAGCAGTTCTTC.